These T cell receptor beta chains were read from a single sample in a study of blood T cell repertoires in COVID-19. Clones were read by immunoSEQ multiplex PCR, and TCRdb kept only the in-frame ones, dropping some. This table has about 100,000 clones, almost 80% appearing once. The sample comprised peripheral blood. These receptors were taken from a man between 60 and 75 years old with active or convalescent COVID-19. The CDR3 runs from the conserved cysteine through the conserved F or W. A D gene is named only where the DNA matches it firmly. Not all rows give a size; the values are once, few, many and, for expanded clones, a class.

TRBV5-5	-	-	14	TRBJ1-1	TGTGCCAGCAGCTTCACAGCTCCGAACACTGAAGCTTTCTTT	CASSFTAPNTEAFF
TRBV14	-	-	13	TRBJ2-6	TGTGCCAGCAGCCAAGACAGGGCCAACGTCCTGACTTTC	CASSQDRANVLTF
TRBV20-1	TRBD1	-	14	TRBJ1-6	TGCAGTGCTAGTCCCGGGACAGTAGGTTCACCCCTCCACTTT	CSASPGTVGSPLHF
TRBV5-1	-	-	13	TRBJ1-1	TGCGCCAGCAGCTTGGATCGGGGCACTGAAGCTTTCTTT	CASSLDRGTEAFF
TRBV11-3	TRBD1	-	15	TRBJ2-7	TGTGCCAGCAGCTTCGGGCGCAGGGGGCCCTACGAGCAGTACTTC	CASSFGRRGPYEQYF
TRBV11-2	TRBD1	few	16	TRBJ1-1	TGTGCCAGCAGCCGAGGACAGGGCCAACTGAACACTGAAGCTTTCTTT	CASSRGQGQLNTEAFF
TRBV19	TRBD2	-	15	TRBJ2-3	TGTGCCAGTGGGTCGGAGCGGGGGGGGAGAGATACGCAGTATTTT	CASGSERGGRDTQYF
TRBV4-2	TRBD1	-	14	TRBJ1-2	TGTGCCAGCAGCCGAGACAGGGATAACTATGGCTACACCTTC	CASSRDRDNYGYTF
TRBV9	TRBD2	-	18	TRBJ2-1	TGTGCCAGCAGCGTAGGTCTCGAGGGGACTACCCTATGGAATGAGCAGTTCTTC	CASSVGLEGTTLWNEQFF
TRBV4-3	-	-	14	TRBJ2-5	TGCGCCAGCAGCCAAACCCCGGGGGAAGAGACCCAGTACTTC	CASSQTPGEETQYF
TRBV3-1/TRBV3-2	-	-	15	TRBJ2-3	TGTGCCAGCAGCCAAAACTGGGGGGGCACAGATACGCAGTATTTT	CASSQNWGGTDTQYF
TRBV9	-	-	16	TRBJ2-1	TGTGCCAGCAGCGTAGTGGCGAGCGGGTCGACCAATGAGCAGTTCTTC	CASSVVASGSTNEQFF
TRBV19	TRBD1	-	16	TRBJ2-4	TGTGCCAGTAGTCCCGGGACAGGGGTAGACCAAAACATTCAGTACTTC	CASSPGTGVDQNIQYF
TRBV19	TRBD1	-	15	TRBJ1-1	TGTGCCAGTAGTCCCCAGGGACAGTTGAACACTGAAGCTTTCTTT	CASSPQGQLNTEAFF
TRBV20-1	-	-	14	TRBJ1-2	TGCAGTGCTAGTCTCGGGGGATACAGAGATGGCTACACCTTC	CSASLGGYRDGYTF
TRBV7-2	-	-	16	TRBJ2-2	TGTGCCAGCAGCCCATCGGTCCTCCAAGCGTCCGGGGAGCTGTTTTTT	CASSPSVLQASGELFF
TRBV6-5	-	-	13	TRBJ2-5	TGTGCCAGCAGAGAGAGGGTCCAAGAGACCCAGTACTTC	CASRERVQETQYF
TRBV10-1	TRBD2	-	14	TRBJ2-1	TGCGCCAGCAGTGAAGCCGGGACTAGCAATGAGCAGTTCTTC	CASSEAGTSNEQFF
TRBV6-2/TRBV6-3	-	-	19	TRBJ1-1	TGTGCCAGCAGTTACCCCCAAGGGGGTAGGTGGGCTGCGAACACTGAAGCTTTCTTT	CASSYPQGGRWAANTEAFF
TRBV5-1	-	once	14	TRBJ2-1	TGCGCCAGCAGCTCACGGACAGCCTACAATGAGCAGTTCTTC	CASSSRTAYNEQFF
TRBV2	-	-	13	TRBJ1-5	TGTGCCAGCAGTGAAGCAGGGGTCCAGCCCCAGCATTTT	CASSEAGVQPQHF
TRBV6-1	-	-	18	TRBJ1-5	TGTGCCAGCAGTGAAGCGATAGGGGGGGGGTATAGCAATCAGCCCCAGCATTTT	CASSEAIGGGYSNQPQHF
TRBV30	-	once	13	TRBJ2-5	TGTGCCTGGAGTGTACAGGGCAGGGAGACCCAGTACTTC	CAWSVQGRETQYF
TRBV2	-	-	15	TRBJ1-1	TGTGCCAGCAGTGAAGAAGGAGCTCTGAACACTGAAGCTTTCTTT	CASSEEGALNTEAFF
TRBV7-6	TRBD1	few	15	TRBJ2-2	TGTGCCAGCAGCTTAGACGGACAGGGCTTCGGGGAGCTGTTTTTT	CASSLDGQGFGELFF
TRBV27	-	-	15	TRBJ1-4	TGTGCCAGCAGAGCCAGACAGGCAACTAATGAAAAACTGTTTTTT	CASRARQATNEKLFF
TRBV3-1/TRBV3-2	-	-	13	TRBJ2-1	TGTGCCAGCAGCCAAGCGAGGCACAATGAGCAGTTCTTC	CASSQARHNEQFF
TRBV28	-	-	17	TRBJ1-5	TGTGCCAGCAGTTTATGGGCGGTTACTAATAGCAATCAGCCCCAGCATTTT	CASSLWAVTNSNQPQHF
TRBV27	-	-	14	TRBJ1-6	TGTGCCAGCAGTTTACGACAGAGTAATTCACCCCTCCACTTT	CASSLRQSNSPLHF
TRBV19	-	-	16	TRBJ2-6	TGTGCCAGTAGTAGTGAGGGAATGGCTGGGGCCAACGTCCTGACTTTC	CASSSEGMAGANVLTF
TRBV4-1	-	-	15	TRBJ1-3	TGCGCCAGCAGCCCCTGGGCATCCTCTGGAAACACCATATATTTT	CASSPWASSGNTIYF
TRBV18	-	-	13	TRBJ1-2	TGTGCCAGCTCACCAGGGGCTAGATATGGCTACACCTTC	CASSPGARYGYTF
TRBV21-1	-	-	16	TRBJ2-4	TGTGCCATCGGGACAGTAGCACCCTTAGCCAAAAACATTCAGTACTTC	CAIGTVAPLAKNIQYF
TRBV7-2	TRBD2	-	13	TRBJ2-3	TGTGCCAGCAGCACTAGCGGTCTAGATACGCAGTATTTT	CASSTSGLDTQYF
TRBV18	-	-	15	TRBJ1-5	TGTGCCAGCTCCGGCGCGACAGGCAAAGGTCAGCCCCAGCATTTT	CASSGATGKGQPQHF
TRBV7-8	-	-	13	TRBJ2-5	TGTGCCAGCAGCTCGGGGACAATAGAGACCCAGTACTTC	CASSSGTIETQYF
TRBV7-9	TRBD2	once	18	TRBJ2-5	TGTGCCAGCAGCTCCGGACTAGCGGGAGGTAGGGGGAGAGAGACCCAGTACTTC	CASSSGLAGGRGRETQYF